This TCR beta chain was obtained from a study of naive and memory T cell subsets. General study results and limits: TCR transcript changes with activation or differentiation may affect this RNA method.

This clonotype showed up many times. The target antigen is unknown. TCR cDNA received a 3' ligated oligonucleotide that carried a UMI. Ligated cDNA underwent four rounds of PCR with nested alpha and beta constant region primers and SP2. TCRdb ran MiXCR on the 5' RACE reads and lists one entry per CDR3 protein. The sample includes approximately 52,000 distinct CDR3 sequences, about 4.8% of them seen just once. This CDR3 comprises 15 residues. With 4 bases clipped from V and 3 bases from J, the junction kept 6 bases outside the gene matches. The germline gives CDR1 MNHNS, CDR2 SASEGT. V gene TRBV6-1 combines with J gene TRBJ2-7, with 10 bases that match TRBD2. This clonotype was sampled from a female donor in good health. The CDR3 protein is CASSVLAGGHYEQYF. CDR3 nucleotides: TGTGCCAGCAGTGTTTTAGCGGGAGGCCACTACGAGCAGTACTTC.